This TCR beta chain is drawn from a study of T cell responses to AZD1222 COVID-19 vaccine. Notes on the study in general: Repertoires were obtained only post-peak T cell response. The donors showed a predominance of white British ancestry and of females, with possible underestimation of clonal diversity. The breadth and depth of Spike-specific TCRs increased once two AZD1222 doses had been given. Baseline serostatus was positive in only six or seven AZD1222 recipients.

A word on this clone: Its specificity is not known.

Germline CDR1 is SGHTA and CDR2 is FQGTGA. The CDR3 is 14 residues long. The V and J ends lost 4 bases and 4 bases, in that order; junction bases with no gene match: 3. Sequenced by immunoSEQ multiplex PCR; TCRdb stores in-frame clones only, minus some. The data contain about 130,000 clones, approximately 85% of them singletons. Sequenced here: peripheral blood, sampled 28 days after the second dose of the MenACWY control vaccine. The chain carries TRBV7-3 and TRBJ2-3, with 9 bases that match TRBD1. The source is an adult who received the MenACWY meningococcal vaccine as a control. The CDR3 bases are TGTGCCAGCAGCTCACAGGGGGCCGCAGATACGCAGTATTTT. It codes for CASSSQGAADTQYF.